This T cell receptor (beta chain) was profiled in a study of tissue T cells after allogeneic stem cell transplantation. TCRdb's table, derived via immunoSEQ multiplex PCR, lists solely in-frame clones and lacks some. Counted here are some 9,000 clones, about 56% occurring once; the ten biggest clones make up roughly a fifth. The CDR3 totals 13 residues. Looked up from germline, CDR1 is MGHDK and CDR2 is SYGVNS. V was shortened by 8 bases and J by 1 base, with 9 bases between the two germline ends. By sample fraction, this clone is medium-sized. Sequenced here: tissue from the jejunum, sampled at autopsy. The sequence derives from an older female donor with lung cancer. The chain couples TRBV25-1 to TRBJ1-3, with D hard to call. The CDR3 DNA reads TGTGCCAGCCTGAGAGGGTCTGGAAACACCATATATTTT. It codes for CASLRGSGNTIYF. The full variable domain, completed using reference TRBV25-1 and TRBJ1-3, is EADIYQTPRYLVIGTGKKITLECSQTMGHDKMYWYQQDPGMELHLIHYSYGVNSTEKGDLSSESTVSRIRTEHFPLTLESARPSHTSQYLCASLRGSGNTIYFGEGSWLTVV.